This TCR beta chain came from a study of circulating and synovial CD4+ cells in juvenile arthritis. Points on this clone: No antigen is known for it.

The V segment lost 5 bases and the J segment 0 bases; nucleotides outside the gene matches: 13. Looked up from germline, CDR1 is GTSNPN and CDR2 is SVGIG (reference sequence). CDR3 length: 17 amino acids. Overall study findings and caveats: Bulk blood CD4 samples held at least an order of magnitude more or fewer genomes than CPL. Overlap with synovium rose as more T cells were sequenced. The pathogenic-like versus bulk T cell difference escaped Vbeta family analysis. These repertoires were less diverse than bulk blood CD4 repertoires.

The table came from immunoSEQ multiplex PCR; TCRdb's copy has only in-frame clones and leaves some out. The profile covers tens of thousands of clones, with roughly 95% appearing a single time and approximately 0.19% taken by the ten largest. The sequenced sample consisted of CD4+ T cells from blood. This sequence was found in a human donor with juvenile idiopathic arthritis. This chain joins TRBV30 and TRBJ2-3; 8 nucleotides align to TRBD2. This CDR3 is CAWDNRGGLASTDTQYF. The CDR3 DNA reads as TGTGCCTGGGACAACCGGGGGGGCCTCGCTAGCACAGATACGCAGTATTTT.